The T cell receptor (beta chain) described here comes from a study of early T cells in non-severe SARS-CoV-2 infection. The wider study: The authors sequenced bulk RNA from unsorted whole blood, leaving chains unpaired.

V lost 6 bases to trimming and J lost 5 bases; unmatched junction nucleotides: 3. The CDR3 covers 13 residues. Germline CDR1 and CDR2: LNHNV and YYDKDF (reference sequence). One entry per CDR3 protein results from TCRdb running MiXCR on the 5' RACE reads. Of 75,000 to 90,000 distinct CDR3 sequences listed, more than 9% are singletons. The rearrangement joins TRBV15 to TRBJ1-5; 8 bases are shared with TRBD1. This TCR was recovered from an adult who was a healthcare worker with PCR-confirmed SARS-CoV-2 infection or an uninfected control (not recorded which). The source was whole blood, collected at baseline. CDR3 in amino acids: CATRGQGYQPQHF. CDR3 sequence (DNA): TGTGCCACCAGAGGACAGGGATATCAGCCCCAGCATTTT.